This T cell receptor beta chain was documented in a study of shared clonotypes between healthy human individuals. As defined, naive CD8 cells were CD45RO-negative and positively selected for CCR7, with terminally differentiated effector memory CD45RA+ cells excluded. Trimming took 0 bases from V and 1 from J; bases not matched to a gene: 6. The CDR3 runs 18 residues. The germline V gene has CDR1 SGHRS and CDR2 YFSETQ. Libraries were prepared by immunoSEQ multiplex PCR; TCRdb keeps only in-frame clonotypes and omits some of them. The data contain approximately 1.9 million clones, roughly 95% of them singletons.

Specimen: naive CD8+ T cells from PBMCs. This TCR was recovered from a man aged 18 to 29 in good health. Some clones in this sample may be carry-over from other donors' samples. This sequence joins TRBV5-1 and TRBJ2-3; TRBD2 aligns across 12 bases. CDR3 sequence: CASSLGSRLAGGTDTQYF. DNA for the CDR3: TGCGCCAGCAGCTTGGGTAGCCGACTAGCGGGAGGCACAGATACGCAGTATTTT.